Each of the 27 T cell receptor beta chains below was sequenced from the same sample in a study of CXCR3-negative and CXCR3-positive naive CD8 T cells. The TRB libraries of cDNA were built by UMI-labeled 5' RACE. TCRdb re-called the 5' RACE reads and shows each CDR3 protein once, DNA omitted. The sample table includes about 110,000 distinct CDR3 sequences. These receptors' antigens are unknown. Study results and limitations: Greater hydrophobicity was found in TRB CDR3s of CXCR3-positive naive cells than of CXCR3-negative naive cells.

What was sequenced was naive CXCR3+ CD8+ T cells from blood. The subset: CD45RO-CCR7+CD27+CD95- naive CD8+ T cells expressing CXCR3 (TNR3+). The receptors derive from a human donor in good health. Some clones in this sample may be carry-over from other donors' samples.

V usage is TRBV7-9 and J usage is TRBJ2-7. The CDR3 spans 13 residues. Germline CDR1 is SEHNR and CDR2 is FQNEAQ (reference sequence). Here the CDR3 reads CASSPTMNDEQYF.

This chain links TRBV20-1 with TRBJ2-1; TCRdb gives TRBD2 as the D gene, but with no DNA this cannot be confirmed. This CDR3 has 15 amino acids. Germline CDR1 DFQATT, CDR2 SNEGSKA (reference sequence). The CDR3 protein is CSAKGLAGDYNEQFF.

The chain recombines TRBV27 with TRBJ2-7. There are 16 residues in the CDR3. Looked up from germline, CDR1 is MNHEY and CDR2 is SMNVEV (reference sequence). The CDR3 loop reads CASSLSILLISYEQYF.

The J gene is TRBJ2-7, the V gene TRBV3-1; as DNA is missing, the TRBD2 call by TCRdb cannot be tested. Germline CDR1 LGHDT, CDR2 YNNKEL (reference sequence). CDR3 length: 14 residues. The CDR3: CASSQVGGSYEQYF.

The V call is TRBV5-1, the J call TRBJ1-1. Germline V CDR1 and CDR2: SGHRS, YFSETQ. The CDR3 extends over 15 amino acids. This CDR3 is CASSFFMTGNTEAFF.

The rearrangement links TRBV29-1 to TRBJ2-7; no DNA is available, so the TRBD1 call from TCRdb remains unchecked. Germline V gene data show CDR1 as SQVTM and CDR2 as ANQGSEA. The CDR3 consists of 13 residues. The CDR3 here is CSVEGWDSYEQYF.

The chain recombines TRBV7-2 with TRBJ1-2; the D gene TCRdb calls, TRBD1, cannot be checked with no DNA. CDR1 and CDR2 (germline): SGHTA, FQGNSA. CDR3 length: 12 amino acids. CDR3: CASTSDSPGYTF.

The J gene is TRBJ1-1, the V gene TRBV5-1; TCRdb's D call of TRBD1 is untestable without DNA. The CDR3 sequence is 14 residues long. The germline gives CDR1 SGHRS, CDR2 YFSETQ. CDR3 protein: CASSSGQGDTEAFF.

CDR3 residues: CASSSGQETQYF. The chain has TRBV12-3 or TRBV12-4 and TRBJ2-5. The CDR3 consists of 12 residues.

V usage is TRBV9 and J usage is TRBJ2-7. The CDR3 extends over 14 amino acids. CDR1 is SGDLS and CDR2 is YYNGEE in the germline V gene. The CDR3 loop reads CASSVAASSYEQYF.

This sequence joins TRBV6-1 and TRBJ2-7; TCRdb picks TRBD1, but there is no DNA to check that call. The CDR3 spans 13 residues. Germline V gives CDR1 MNHNS, CDR2 SASEGT. The CDR3: CAGPRDGCYEQYF.

The J gene is TRBJ2-1, the V gene TRBV28; no DNA is available, so the TRBD1 call from TCRdb remains unchecked. Germline loops: CDR1 MDHEN, CDR2 SYDVKM. There are 15 residues in the CDR3. CDR3 residues: CASSFRDREYNEQFF. Drawing the rest from reference TRBV28 and TRBJ2-1, the complete variable domain is DVKVTQSSRYLVKRTGEKVFLECVQDMDHENMFWYRQDPGLGLRLIYFSYDVKMKEKGDIPEGYSVSREKKERFSLILESASTNQTSMYLCASSFRDREYNEQFFGPGTRLTVL.

The chain is built from TRBV5-1 and TRBJ1-1. CDR3 size: 13 residues. From germline, CDR1 is SGHRS and CDR2 YFSETQ. This chain's CDR3 is CASTEGLNTEAFF.

The chain joins TRBV5-1 to TRBJ2-7; the D gene TCRdb calls, TRBD1, cannot be checked with no DNA. This CDR3 has 14 amino acids. Looked up from germline, CDR1 is SGHRS and CDR2 is YFSETQ. Here the CDR3 reads CASSPTDRDHEQYF.

The gene calls are TRBV6-5 and TRBJ2-7; without DNA, the TCRdb call of TRBD1 cannot be checked. The V gene's germline CDR1 is MNHEY and CDR2 SVGAGI. The CDR3 covers 13 residues. The CDR3 protein is CASSPGTGYEQYF.

The gene calls are TRBV15 and TRBJ2-5; TCRdb's D gene call, TRBD2, goes unchecked for lack of DNA. The CDR3 is 16 amino acids. Germline assignment: CDR1 LNHNV and CDR2 YYDKDF (reference sequence). CDR3 region: CATSRDRTGWEETQYF.

J is TRBJ2-1 and V is TRBV28; TCRdb selects TRBD2, and the lack of DNA leaves this call unchecked. Germline loops: CDR1 MDHEN, CDR2 SYDVKM. The CDR3 has 14 residues. CDR3 region: CASSPGPVGAGQFF. The variable domain in full, completed from reference TRBV28 and TRBJ2-1, reads DVKVTQSSRYLVKRTGEKVFLECVQDMDHENMFWYRQDPGLGLRLIYFSYDVKMKEKGDIPEGYSVSREKKERFSLILESASTNQTSMYLCASSPGPVGAGQFFGPGTRLTVL.

V gene TRBV20-1 combines with J gene TRBJ1-1. Per germline, CDR1 DFQATT and CDR2 SNEGSKA (reference sequence). The CDR3 has 15 residues. The CDR3: CSARILGINELLAFF.

V and J are TRBV20-1 and TRBJ1-3. CDR3 length: 14 amino acids. Per the germline V gene, CDR1 is DFQATT and CDR2 is SNEGSKA (reference sequence). This CDR3 is CSARGFYSGNTIYF.

V usage is TRBV6-2 or TRBV6-3 and J usage is TRBJ1-5. Germline V lookup: CDR1 MNHEY, CDR2 SVGEGT. The CDR3 runs 15 residues. CDR3: CASSYSGGINQPQHF.

J is TRBJ1-5 and V is TRBV7-9; without DNA, the TCRdb call of TRBD1 cannot be checked. From germline, CDR1 is SEHNR and CDR2 FQNEAQ (reference sequence). The CDR3 length is 15 residues. This chain's CDR3 is CASSLPGNGNQPQHF.

The chain's CDR3 is CASSLLRNEQFF. The V call is TRBV5-7, the J call TRBJ2-1. TRBV5-7 is labeled an ORF, and its function is uncertain. The CDR3 consists of 12 residues.

The rearrangement uses TRBV14 and TRBJ1-4; TCRdb lists TRBD1, though no DNA is available to test this call. This CDR3 comprises 15 residues. The germline V gene has CDR1 SGHDN and CDR2 FVKESK. CDR3 residues: CASSRTLRGTEKLFF.

The genes are TRBV29-1 and TRBJ2-2; lacking DNA, the TRBD1 call made by TCRdb goes unchecked. This CDR3 has 14 amino acids. Germline CDR1 reads SQVTM; CDR2 reads ANQGSEA. CDR3 region: CSAETGMGTGELFF.

J is TRBJ2-3 and V is TRBV7-6; the D call of TRBD2 rests on TCRdb alone, since no DNA is present to check it. Germline V gene data show CDR1 as SGHVS and CDR2 as FNYEAQ. The CDR3 consists of 17 residues. The CDR3 sequence: CASSRPTGREGTDTQYF.

The rearrangement uses TRBV5-5 and TRBJ2-3; the D gene TCRdb calls, TRBD2, cannot be checked with no DNA. The length of the CDR3 is 15 residues. From germline, CDR1 is SGHKS and CDR2 YYEKEE (reference sequence). The CDR3 spells CASSFGPSGSDTQYF.

The genes are TRBV7-6 and TRBJ2-7; without DNA, the TCRdb call of TRBD2 cannot be checked. From germline, CDR1 is SGHVS and CDR2 FNYEAQ. This CDR3 comprises 13 residues. CDR3 amino acids: CASSSGSLYEQYF.